This TCR beta chain is drawn from a study of Ad26.COV2.S vaccination and SARS-CoV-2 variants (dated by TCRdb to about 2021). About the full investigation: Donors in the vaccine arm were drawn from COV1001, a phase I-IIa trial of Ad26.COV2.S in healthy adults that was multicentre, randomized, double-blind and placebo-controlled. Ad26.COV2.S was administered intramuscularly at a dose of 5x10^10 or 1x10^11 viral particles, either as one shot or as two shots given 56 days apart. TCRbeta repertoire sequencing was used to assess the specificity and breadth of SARS-CoV-2-reactive T cell receptors after Ad26.COV2.S vaccination. A total of around 32 samples were included in the TCR-sequenced set, comprising 19 Ad26.COV2.S vaccine recipients, 5 placebo recipients and 8 SARS-CoV-2 convalescent individuals. Trial participants were randomized into five groups of five: low-dose or high-dose Ad26.COV2.S given once or twice, or placebo on both occasions. Investigators did not know the trial group allocation while performing experiments and assessing outcomes.

The immunoSEQ Assay was the method used to sequence TCRbeta CDR3 regions. After extraction, genomic DNA underwent amplification by bias-controlled multiplex PCR, followed by high-throughput sequencing. The paper's processing steps were these. To quantify the absolute abundance of each unique TCRbeta CDR3 region, sequences were collapsed and filtered. T cell fraction was estimated by normalizing TCRbeta template counts to usable DNA, which was measured by amplifying reference genes present in all nucleated cells. Repertoire TCRs were annotated as SARS-CoV-2-specific when V gene, CDR3 amino acid sequence and J gene were exactly matched to a known reactive TCR set. The reference SARS-CoV-2 TCR set came from MIRA and was filtered for enrichment in COVID-19-positive ImmuneCODE repertoires, removing public or cross-reactive TCRs. Using the MIRA antigens, annotated TCRs were further analysed by specific ORF or by position within an ORF. Breadth was defined as the number of annotated unique rearrangements divided by the total number of unique productive rearrangements, and depth was defined as the summed frequency of the annotated unique rearrangements. TCR breadth was compared between groups using two-sided Wilcoxon rank-sum tests. TCRdb limited this immuneACCESS table to in-frame rearrangements with V and J called. A share of clones is missing; checked studies link under half to unresolved V genes, and the rest is unexplained. The V and J calls and clone size are taken from that table; D and trimming were inferred from the DNA. The sample includes a few hundred thousand clones, with 75% to 95% observed a single time. The top ten hold about 12% of the sample.

With respect to this clone: It lacks a known antigen. No base-level quality is on record; no much larger clone is a single base apart.

Via the germline V gene (reference sequence), CDR1 is LGHDT and CDR2 YNNKEL. Trimming removed 6 bases from V and 4 bases from J, leaving 13 bases between the germline ends. The CDR3 contains 13 residues, cysteine and phenylalanine counted. Only the CDR3 DNA is retained, 39 bases long and in frame from the first base. The meaning of the sample's treatment or condition label: 15 to 20 received Ad26.COV2.S at low or high dose, single or two shots; roughly 5 received placebo; per-sample allocation not given. Repertoires of vaccine and placebo recipients were sequenced from samples taken on day 63 after the first injection. Cohort 1b enrolled 25 to 30 adults aged 18-55 years at a single site in Boston, USA, between 29 July and 7 August 2020. Ad26.COV2.S consisted of a replication-incompetent adenovirus type 26 vector by which a prefusion-stabilized SARS-CoV-2 spike protein from the original Wuhan strain was expressed.

Results the study describes overall, beyond this receptor: Ad26.COV2.S recipients had higher spike-specific TCR breadth than placebo recipients (P = 0.0014). The authors noted that total T cell responses may have been underestimated by the TCR breadth and depth analyses. The study was not powered to compare responses between vaccine doses or regimens. Substantial breadth of spike-specific CD8+ and CD4+ T cell responses was reported after vaccination. Vaccine and placebo recipients had comparable non-spike TCR breadth, which fits with the vaccine containing only spike.

The sequence was collected from a person between 18 and 59 years old who received the Ad26.COV2.S COVID-19 vaccine or a placebo. This receptor chain uses TRBV3-1 (or the pseudogene TRBV3-2) and TRBJ2-7; the D gene is possibly TRBD2, with 7 bases matching. Sample: peripheral blood, taken in a trial of Ad26.COV2.S vaccine versus placebo. The CDR3 region reads CASSVGGGYEQYF. DNA sequence: TGTGCCAGCAGTGTGGGAGGGGGGTACGAGCAGTACTTC.